The clone carrying this TCR beta chain appeared a single time. The antigen remains unidentified. Trimming removed 1 base at V and 3 bases at J, with 10 bases between. The V gene's germline CDR1 is SNHLY and CDR2 FYNNEI. This CDR3 contains 15 residues. TCRdb keeps only in-frame clones here, not all; method: immunoSEQ multiplex PCR. The data show some 42,000 clones, approximately 87% seen once. Blood samples were obtained at baseline, cycle 4 day 1, and cycle 7 day 1. The record originates from a study of OX40 agonist ivuxolimab in advanced cancers. On the study more broadly: Given to patients was ivuxolimab, an agonistic anti-OX40 (CD134) antibody.

Whole-study findings and limits: Averaged across samples, CD8+ T cells carried more expanded clones than CD4+ did.

The V call is TRBV2, the J call TRBJ1-5; D is uncertain. The TCR was taken from an adult with an advanced solid tumor such as melanoma, head and neck, liver or kidney cancer. Sequencing was performed on CD4+ or CD8+ T cells sorted from blood, taken in a trial of the OX40 agonist ivuxolimab. CDR3 nucleotides: TGTGCCAGCAGTGAAGTTCAAAGACACAATCAGCCCCAGCATTTT. Amino acids: CASSEVQRHNQPQHF.